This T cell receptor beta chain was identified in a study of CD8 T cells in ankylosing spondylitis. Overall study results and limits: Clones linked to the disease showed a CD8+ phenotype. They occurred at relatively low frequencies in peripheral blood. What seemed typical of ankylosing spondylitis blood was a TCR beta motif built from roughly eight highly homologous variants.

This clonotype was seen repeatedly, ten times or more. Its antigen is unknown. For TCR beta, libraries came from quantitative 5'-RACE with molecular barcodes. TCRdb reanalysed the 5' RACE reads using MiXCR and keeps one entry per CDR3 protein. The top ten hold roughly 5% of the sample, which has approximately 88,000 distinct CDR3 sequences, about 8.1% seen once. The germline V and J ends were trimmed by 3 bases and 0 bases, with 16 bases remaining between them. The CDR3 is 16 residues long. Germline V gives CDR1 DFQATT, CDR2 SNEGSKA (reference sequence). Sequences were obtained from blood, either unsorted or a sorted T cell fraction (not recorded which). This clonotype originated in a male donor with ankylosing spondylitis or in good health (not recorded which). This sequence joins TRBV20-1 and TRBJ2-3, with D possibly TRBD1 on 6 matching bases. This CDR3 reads CSASSLGGQSTDTQYF. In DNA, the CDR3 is TGCAGTGCTAGCTCCTTAGGGGGTCAGAGCACAGATACGCAGTATTTT.